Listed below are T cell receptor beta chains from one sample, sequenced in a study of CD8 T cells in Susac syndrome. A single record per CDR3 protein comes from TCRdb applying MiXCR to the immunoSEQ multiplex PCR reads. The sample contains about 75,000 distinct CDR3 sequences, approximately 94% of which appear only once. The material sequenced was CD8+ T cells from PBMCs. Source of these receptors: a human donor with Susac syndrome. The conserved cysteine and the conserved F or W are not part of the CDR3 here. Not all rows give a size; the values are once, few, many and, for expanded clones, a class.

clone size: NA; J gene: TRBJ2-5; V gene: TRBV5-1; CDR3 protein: ASSQTSGGQETQY
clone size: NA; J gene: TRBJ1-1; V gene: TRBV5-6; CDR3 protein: ASSLEGWTEAF
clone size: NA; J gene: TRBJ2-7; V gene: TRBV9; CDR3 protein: ASSVASTGDYEQY
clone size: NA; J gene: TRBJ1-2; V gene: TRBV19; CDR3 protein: ASGDRGLDGYT
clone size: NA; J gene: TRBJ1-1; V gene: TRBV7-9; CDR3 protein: ASSLVDPEAF
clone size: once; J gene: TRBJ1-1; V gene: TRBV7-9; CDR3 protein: ASSSSQRLNTEAF
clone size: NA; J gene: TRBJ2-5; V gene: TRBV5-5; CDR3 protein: ASSLASRETQY
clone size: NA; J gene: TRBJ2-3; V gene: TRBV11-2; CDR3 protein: ASSLDLFTDTQY
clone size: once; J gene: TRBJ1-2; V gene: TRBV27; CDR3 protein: ASSATNYGYT
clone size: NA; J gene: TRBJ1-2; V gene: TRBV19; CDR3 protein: ASTSGTLLGSNGYT
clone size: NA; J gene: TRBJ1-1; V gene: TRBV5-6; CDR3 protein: ASSRRQAQEAF
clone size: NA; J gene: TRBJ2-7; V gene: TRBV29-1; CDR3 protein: SANRDSYEQY
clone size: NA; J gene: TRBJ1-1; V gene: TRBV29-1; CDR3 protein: SGGGAF
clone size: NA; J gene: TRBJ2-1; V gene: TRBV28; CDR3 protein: ASSLGLAYEQF
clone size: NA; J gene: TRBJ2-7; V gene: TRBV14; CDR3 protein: ASSLGGKSEQY
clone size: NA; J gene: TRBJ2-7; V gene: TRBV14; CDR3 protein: ASSQEHPAGEQY
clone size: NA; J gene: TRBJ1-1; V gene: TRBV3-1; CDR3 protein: ASSPETGMDTEAF
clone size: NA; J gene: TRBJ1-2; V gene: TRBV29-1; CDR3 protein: SVGTRGPGGYT
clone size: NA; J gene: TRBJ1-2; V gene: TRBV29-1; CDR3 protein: SVLYGGTPNYGYT
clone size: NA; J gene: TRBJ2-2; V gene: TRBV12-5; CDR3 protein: ASGLVQTGELF
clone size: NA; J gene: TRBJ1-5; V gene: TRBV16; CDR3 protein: ASSQSAGGRQPQH
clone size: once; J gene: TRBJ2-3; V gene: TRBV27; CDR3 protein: ASSSSAHYPDTQY
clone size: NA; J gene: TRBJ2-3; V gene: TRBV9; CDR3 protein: ASSGGGYGDTQY
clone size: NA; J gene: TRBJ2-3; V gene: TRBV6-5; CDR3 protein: ASTFRGGLTDTQY
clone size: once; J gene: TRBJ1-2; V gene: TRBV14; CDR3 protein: ASSHVGRQKGYT
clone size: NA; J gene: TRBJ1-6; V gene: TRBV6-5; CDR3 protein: ASSPSGTGDSPLH
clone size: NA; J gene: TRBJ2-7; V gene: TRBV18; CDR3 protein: ASSPVAGGIEQY
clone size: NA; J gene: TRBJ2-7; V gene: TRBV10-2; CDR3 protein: ASSESGGAGYEQY
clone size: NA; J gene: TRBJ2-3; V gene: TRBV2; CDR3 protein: ASSEGFGSTDTQY
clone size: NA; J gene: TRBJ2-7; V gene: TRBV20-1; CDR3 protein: SARGRTGKYEQY
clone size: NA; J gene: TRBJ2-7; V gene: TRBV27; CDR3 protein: ATTTGGHEQY
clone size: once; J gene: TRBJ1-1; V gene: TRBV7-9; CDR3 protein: ASSSSMGNTEAF
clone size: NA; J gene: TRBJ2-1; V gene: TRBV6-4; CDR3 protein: ASSDPRTSRSYNEQF
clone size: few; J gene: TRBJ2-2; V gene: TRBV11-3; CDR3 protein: ASSNTGELF
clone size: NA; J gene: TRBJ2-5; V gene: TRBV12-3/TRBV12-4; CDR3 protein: ASSFWGAARETQY
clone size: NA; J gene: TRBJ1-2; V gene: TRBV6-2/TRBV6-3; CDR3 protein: ASSPDRIGYT
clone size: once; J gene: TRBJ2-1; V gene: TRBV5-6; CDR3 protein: ASLRDRYYNEQF
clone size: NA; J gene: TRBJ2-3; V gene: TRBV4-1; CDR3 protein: ASSQEGERDTQY
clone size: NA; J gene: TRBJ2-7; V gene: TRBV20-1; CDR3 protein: SARDSEGRDEQY
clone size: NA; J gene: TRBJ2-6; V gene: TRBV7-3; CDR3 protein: ASSSLRPGANVLT
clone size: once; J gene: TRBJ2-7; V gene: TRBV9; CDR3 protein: ASSVDSPYEQY
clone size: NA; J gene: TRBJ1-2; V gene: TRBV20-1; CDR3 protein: SARGRIFYGYT
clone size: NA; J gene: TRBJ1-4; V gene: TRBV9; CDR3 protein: ASSPGVSTNEKLF
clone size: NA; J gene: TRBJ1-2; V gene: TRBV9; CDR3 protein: ASSVRGQEDYGYT
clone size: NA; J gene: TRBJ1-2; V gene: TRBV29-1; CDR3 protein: SVGGTGGSGYT
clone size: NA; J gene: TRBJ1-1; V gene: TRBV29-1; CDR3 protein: SVDGGSEAF
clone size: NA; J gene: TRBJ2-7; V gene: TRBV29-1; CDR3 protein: SVWVSSYEQY
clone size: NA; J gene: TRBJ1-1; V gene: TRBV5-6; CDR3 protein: ASSLGGIMNTEAF
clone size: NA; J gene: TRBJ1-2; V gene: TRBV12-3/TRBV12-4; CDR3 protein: ASSLGQGARGYT
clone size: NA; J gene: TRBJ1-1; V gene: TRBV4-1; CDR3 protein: ASGLSWANTEAF
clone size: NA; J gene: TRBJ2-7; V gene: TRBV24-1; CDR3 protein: ATSDDEGGGSPYEQY
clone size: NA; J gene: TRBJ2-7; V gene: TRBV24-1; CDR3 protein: ATSGVDRDYEQY
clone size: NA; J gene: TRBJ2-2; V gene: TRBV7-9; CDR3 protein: ASSSNKPNTGELF
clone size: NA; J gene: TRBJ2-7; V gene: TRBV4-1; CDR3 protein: ASSHQGGYEQY
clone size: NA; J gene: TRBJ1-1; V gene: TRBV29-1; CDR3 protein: SVLRQGSTEAF
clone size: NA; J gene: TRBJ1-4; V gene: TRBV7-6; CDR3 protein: ASSPLRTGREKLF
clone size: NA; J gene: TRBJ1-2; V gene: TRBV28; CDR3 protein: ASSWPRGQTGGYT
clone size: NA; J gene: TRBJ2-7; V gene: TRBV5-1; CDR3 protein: ASSFRGASYEQY
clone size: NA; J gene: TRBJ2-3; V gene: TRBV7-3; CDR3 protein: ASSSPGLAGDTQY